This T cell receptor beta chain was documented in a study of regulatory T cells in long-lasting Graves disease. Described time point: persistent/refractory GD, antithyroid drugs over 5 years with positive TRAb. PBMC-derived RNA was used for the TCR library. This clonotype was observed at least ten times. Relying on iRepertoire HTBI primers and Arm-PCR of CDR3 regions, the team built TCR beta libraries. TCRdb re-derived calls from the multiplex PCR reads in MiXCR, one entry per CDR3 protein. The sample records around 500,000 distinct CDR3 sequences, 20% to 25% being singletons. This clonotype originated in a female donor with Graves disease. Sequencing was performed on peripheral blood mononuclear cells (PBMCs), taken when the disease was refractory, from a patient treated with antithyroid drugs.

CDR3 nucleotides: TGCAGTGCGGCGACAGGATATAATTCACCCCTCCACTTT. It yields the protein CSAATGYNSPLHF. V is TRBV20-1 and J is TRBJ1-6; perhaps TRBD1 as D (6 bases). The germline V gene has CDR1 DFQATT and CDR2 SNEGSKA (reference sequence). The V end lost 6 bases, the J end lost 4 bases, and 10 bases lay between the germline ends. The CDR3 loop spans 13 amino acids.